The rows below give T cell receptor beta chains drawn from one sample of a study of T cells in tuberculosis. The repertoire was sequenced with immunoSEQ multiplex PCR; TCRdb's copy has only in-frame clones and lacks some. This sample has 61,000 or so clones, with around 86% found just once. Sequencing input: CD1b-GMM tetramer-negative cells sorted from PBMCs. These receptor sequences come from an adult woman with latent tuberculosis. Both conserved end residues are part of each CDR3. A D gene is named only where the DNA matches it firmly. A row's size may be missing; if present it is once, few, many or a size class.

V	size	D	J	DNA	CDR3
TRBV27	once	TRBD1	TRBJ2-7	TGTGCCAGCAGTCCCTACCCGGGACAGGGAAACTCCTACGAGCAGTACTTC	CASSPYPGQGNSYEQYF
TRBV5-1	once	-	TRBJ2-3	TGCGCCAGCAGCTTGGGCTCCTCGCAAAGCGCGCAGTATTTT	CASSLGSSQSAQYF
TRBV28	-	TRBD1	TRBJ1-2	TGTGCCAGCAGTTTATTAGGGACAGGGTTCTACACCTTC	CASSLLGTGFYTF
TRBV7-9	-	-	TRBJ2-7	TGTGCCAGCAGCTTATTTTCCCGGGACGAGCAGTACTTC	CASSLFSRDEQYF
TRBV18	-	-	TRBJ2-7	TGTGCCAGCTCACCACAAGTAACAGGAATTGGCTCCTACGAGCAGTACTTC	CASSPQVTGIGSYEQYF
TRBV5-1	-	-	TRBJ2-3	TGCGCCAGCAGCTTGATAAGCACAGATACGCAGTATTTT	CASSLISTDTQYF
TRBV4-2	few	TRBD2	TRBJ2-7	TGTGCCAGCAGCCAAGCGGAGCGGGGGTTCGAGCAGTACTTC	CASSQAERGFEQYF
TRBV9	-	-	TRBJ1-1	TGTGCCAGCAGCGTAGAGACAGCACCGAACACTGAAGCTTTCTTT	CASSVETAPNTEAFF
TRBV19	-	-	TRBJ2-3	TGTGCCAGTAGTCCGGCCGGGGGAGATACGCAGTATTTT	CASSPAGGDTQYF
TRBV11-2	-	TRBD2	TRBJ2-1	TGTGCCAGCGGCTCCCTCGGGGGGGCCCATGGTGAGCAGTTCTTC	CASGSLGGAHGEQFF
TRBV28	-	-	TRBJ1-1	TGTGCCAGCAGTTTAAAGTTTCCGGTGAACACTGAAGCTTTCTTT	CASSLKFPVNTEAFF
TRBV5-1	-	TRBD1	TRBJ1-6	TGCGCCAGCAGCTGGGAAGACAGGGGTAATTCACCCCTCCACTTT	CASSWEDRGNSPLHF
TRBV7-2	few	-	TRBJ2-5	TGTGCCAGCAGCTTAGGGTCTGGACCCAGGGTCAAGACCCAGTACTTC	CASSLGSGPRVKTQYF
TRBV29-1	few	TRBD1	TRBJ2-3	TGCAGCGTTTCGCGGCCTGGACAGGGAGTGGGCACAGATACGCAGTATTTT	CSVSRPGQGVGTDTQYF
TRBV11-2	-	-	TRBJ1-1	TGTGCCAGCAGCTTACCTGGGGCCCCCACAGAGAACACTGAAGCTTTCTTT	CASSLPGAPTENTEAFF
TRBV7-9	-	TRBD2	TRBJ2-7	TGTGCCAGCAGCCCCCGGGGGGGCAGGGATTACGAGCAGTACTTC	CASSPRGGRDYEQYF
TRBV2	-	TRBD2	TRBJ2-2	TGTGCCAGCTCCCCAGGGAGGGGCGGGGAGCTGTTTTTT	CASSPGRGGELFF
TRBV7-2	-	-	TRBJ1-6	TGTGCCAGCAGCTTCACCGTGACAGGCGTTAATTCACCCCTCCACTTT	CASSFTVTGVNSPLHF
TRBV30	few	-	TRBJ1-1	TGTGCCTGCAAGTCCGGGACAAGGACTTTCTTT	CACKSGTRTFF
TRBV10-2	-	-	TRBJ2-7	TGCGCCAGCAGGGACTTCCTCTACGAGCAGTACTTC	CASRDFLYEQYF
TRBV19	-	TRBD1	TRBJ2-7	TGTGCCAGTAGTAGTAGGGGGCGAAACGAGCAGTACTTC	CASSSRGRNEQYF
TRBV5-1	few	-	TRBJ2-7	TGCGCCAGCAGCTTAGGACAGCGCACCTACGAGCAGTACTTC	CASSLGQRTYEQYF
TRBV7-2	-	TRBD1	TRBJ1-3	TGTGCCAGCAGCGACGGACAGGTTGGAAACACCATATATTTT	CASSDGQVGNTIYF
TRBV9	-	-	TRBJ1-2	TGTGCCAGCTCCTCCCGGGGGGTCTACACCTTC	CASSSRGVYTF
TRBV9	-	-	TRBJ1-2	TGTGCCAGCAGCGGCCACCCGGGGGGCGGCTACACCTTC	CASSGHPGGGYTF
TRBV5-5	-	TRBD1	TRBJ2-3	TGTGCCAGCAGCCGGACCGGGACAGGGCTCACAGATACGCAGTATTTT	CASSRTGTGLTDTQYF
TRBV12-5	once	-	TRBJ2-2	TGTGCTAGTGGTTTAACTCGGGGGATAGACAGGGCCGCCACCGGGGAGCTGTTTTTT	CASGLTRGIDRAATGELFF
TRBV18	-	-	TRBJ2-1	TGTGCCAGCTCAACAAAACAGGGTTATGAGCAGTTCTTC	CASSTKQGYEQFF
TRBV19	-	-	TRBJ1-4	TGTGCCAGTAGTACGGGATTAGGTAATGAAAAACTGTTTTTT	CASSTGLGNEKLFF
TRBV2	-	TRBD1	TRBJ1-5	TGTGCCAGCAGTGCGGGAAGGACAGGGAGAGAGACTCAGCCCCAGCATTTT	CASSAGRTGRETQPQHF
TRBV5-1	-	TRBD2	TRBJ2-2	TGCGCCAGCAGCTTGATGCCGGGAGCGGGGATTGCCACCGGGGAGCTGTTTTTT	CASSLMPGAGIATGELFF
TRBV7-2	-	-	TRBJ1-2	TGTGCCAGCAGCCGCGATATATATGGCTACACCTTC	CASSRDIYGYTF
TRBV2	few	TRBD1	TRBJ1-5	TGTGCCAGTATGGACAGGGGTAGCAATCAGCCCCAGCATTTT	CASMDRGSNQPQHF
TRBV5-1	-	TRBD1	TRBJ2-1	TGCGCCAGCAGCTTGCCGGGACAGGGGCTCTACAATGAGCAGTTCTTC	CASSLPGQGLYNEQFF
TRBV7-8	-	-	TRBJ1-5	TGTGCCAGCAGCTTAGAACGGAGCAATCAGCCCCAGCATTTT	CASSLERSNQPQHF